This paragraph covers one T cell receptor beta chain sequence. Its antigen remains unknown. Profiled with immunoSEQ multiplex PCR; TCRdb holds only in-frame clones, not every one. The sample contains roughly 160,000 clones, over 85% of which appear only once. The source of the sample is a study of T cell responses to AZD1222 COVID-19 vaccine. Study-wide results and limits: It was only after the peak T cell response that any repertoires were sampled. Close to half of all spike-specific TCRs reportedly target regions of the variants that are unmutated. Receipt of two AZD1222 doses was followed by a rise in Spike-specific TCR breadth and depth. Donors were largely white British and mainly female; clonal diversity was possibly underestimated.

V was cut by 1 base and J by 8 bases, with 9 bases left in between. The germline gives CDR1 SGHNT, CDR2 YENEEA. The CDR3 consists of 13 residues. The chain links TRBV11-3 to TRBJ2-1; unclear D gene. This receptor was identified in an adult in good health. The specimen was peripheral blood, collected on day 0 of AZD1222 vaccination. In nucleotides, the CDR3 is TGTGCCAGCAGCTTAGGGGTAGCTGATGAGCAGTTCTTC. Protein: CASSLGVADEQFF.